This T cell receptor beta chain appears in the sequencing data of a study of spatial heterogeneity in lung cancer (dated by TCRdb to the late 2010s). Study-level background: More beta-chain than alpha-chain transcripts were consistently detected, likely reflecting higher beta-chain transcript abundance. Nonsynonymous mutation counts, determined by whole-exome sequencing of tumor tissue, were related to TCR repertoire features. In the raw uncorrected reads, each unique combination of TCR and UMI appeared more than ten times on average. In non-small cell lung cancer, the study made a quantitative comparison of TCR alpha and beta repertoires among multiple tumor regions, matched nontumor lung and blood. At surgery, roughly 220 tumor regions, almost 65 matched nontumor lung samples and fewer than 60 PBMC samples were TCR-sequenced for both alpha and beta chains.

Points the paper makes about the study in general: Ubiquitous expanded tumor TCRs were found in blood more often at tumor resection than at routine follow-up. Additional single-cell paired TCR alpha and beta sequencing was considered necessary to confirm, at a functional level, the hypothesis that regional TCRs recognize regional mutations.

This clonotype was counted at least ten times. Its binding antigen is unknown. No base qualities exist here, and no much larger clone lies one base off it. The time point label, read with the paper, signifies: sample taken at primary tumor resection. Without any cell sorting, TCR sequencing was performed on whole RNA extracted either from tumor and nontumor lung tissue or from cryopreserved PBMC samples. The donors were some 76 patients from the lung TRACERx cohort who had early-stage, untreated non-small cell lung cancer. Only patients for whom sufficient RNA was available from at least two tumor regions were selected for TCR sequencing. The CDR3 has 14 amino acids, counting the end cysteine and phenylalanine. Of all the DNA, just the CDR3 is kept, 42 bases in frame from base 1. The germline V gene specifies SGHTA as CDR1 and FQGNSA as CDR2. V is pared back by 5 bases and J by 1 base, with 9 bases lying between the germline termini.

Library preparation was by 5' RACE. Reads for this sample came from a NextSeq 500. To allow correction of PCR and sequencing errors, the TCR library protocol tagged every TCR cDNA molecule with a unique molecular identifier. Per the original workflow: TCR identification, UMI-based error correction and CDR3 extraction were performed with Decombinator tools. Expanded TCRs were defined as those above a frequency of 2 per 1,000, corresponding to the top 1% of the tumor frequency distribution. Renyi diversity was calculated using the R vegan package after each repertoire was subsampled 100 times to 5,000 TCRs. CDR3 similarity networks were built from amino acid triplet string-kernel similarity, with CDR3s being connected when pairwise similarity was above 0.82. TCRdb trimmed public reads at Q25 via fastp, called clones via MiXCR and kept in-frame beta chains. Rows are unified per CDR3 protein, each entry keeping the most common DNA and genes. The V and J calls and clone size come from TCRdb's table, not from the authors' own analysis. This sample lists 39,000 or so distinct CDR3 sequences; approximately 7.5% were detected once. The ten largest clones represent under 30% of the sample.

The material sequenced was PBMCs, taken at surgery. This chain joins TRBV7-2 to TRBJ1-5; a tentative D match to TRBD1 spans 5 bases. The origin of this receptor is a male donor with early-stage non-small cell lung cancer. The CDR3 in this case is CASSRGGSNQPQHF. The DNA reads TGTGCCAGCAGCCGCGGGGGGAGCAATCAGCCCCAGCATTTT.